This T cell receptor beta chain stems from a study of blood T cell repertoires in COVID-19. Study details: Specimens from acute and convalescent COVID-19 originated in the United States, Italy and Spain.

Germline V gene sequence: CDR1 LGHDT, CDR2 YNNKEL (reference sequence). The CDR3 runs to 16 residues. J gave up 2 bases and V 3 bases, and 9 bases lay outside the gene matches. Original data processing: Estimated nucleated cell counts came from reference gene primer amplification. TCRdb's copy holds only in-frame clones and misses some; the assay was immunoSEQ multiplex PCR. V, J and clone size reflect that table, while D and trimming were determined from the DNA. The sample shows about 400,000 clones, around 89% of them seen only once. The chain combines TRBV3-1 (or the pseudogene TRBV3-2) with TRBJ2-7, with 8 nucleotides matching TRBD2. The receptor was isolated from a woman in her 30s with acute or convalescent COVID-19. The sequencing sample was made of peripheral blood. The CDR3 loop is CASSHAAGTRPYEQYF. CDR3 in DNA: TGTGCCAGCAGCCATGCTGCCGGGACTAGACCCTACGAGCAGTACTTC.